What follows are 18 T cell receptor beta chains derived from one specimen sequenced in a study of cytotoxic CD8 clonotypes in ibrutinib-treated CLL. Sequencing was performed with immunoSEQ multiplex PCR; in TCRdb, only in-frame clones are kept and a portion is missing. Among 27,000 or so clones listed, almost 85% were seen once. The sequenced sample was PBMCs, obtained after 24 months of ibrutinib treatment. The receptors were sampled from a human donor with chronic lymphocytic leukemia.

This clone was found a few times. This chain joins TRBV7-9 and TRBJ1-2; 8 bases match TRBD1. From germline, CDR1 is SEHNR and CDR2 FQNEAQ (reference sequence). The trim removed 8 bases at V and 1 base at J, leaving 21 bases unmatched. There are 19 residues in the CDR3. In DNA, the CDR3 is TGTGCCAGCTTACCTCGGCCGGGACAGGCTTTGTCAGATAACTATGGCTACACCTTC. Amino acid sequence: CASLPRPGQALSDNYGYTF.

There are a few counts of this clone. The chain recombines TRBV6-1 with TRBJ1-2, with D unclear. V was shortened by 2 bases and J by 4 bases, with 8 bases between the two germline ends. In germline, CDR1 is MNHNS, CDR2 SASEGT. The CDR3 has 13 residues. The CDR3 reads CASSEPLFYGYTF. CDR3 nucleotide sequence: TGTGCCAGCAGTGAACCCTTATTCTATGGCTACACCTTC.

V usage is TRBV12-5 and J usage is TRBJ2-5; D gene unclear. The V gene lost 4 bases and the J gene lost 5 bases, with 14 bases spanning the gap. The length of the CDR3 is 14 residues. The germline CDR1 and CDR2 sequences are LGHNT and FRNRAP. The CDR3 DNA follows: TGTGCTAGTGGTTGGGCTATCGGTTCCGAGACCCAGTACTTC. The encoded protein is CASGWAIGSETQYF. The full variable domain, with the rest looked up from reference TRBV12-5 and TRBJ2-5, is DARVTQTPRHKVTEMGQEVTMRCQPILGHNTVFWYRQTMMQGLELLAYFRNRAPLDDSGMPKDRFSAEMPDATLATLKIQPSEPRDSAVYFCASGWAIGSETQYFGPGTRLLVL.

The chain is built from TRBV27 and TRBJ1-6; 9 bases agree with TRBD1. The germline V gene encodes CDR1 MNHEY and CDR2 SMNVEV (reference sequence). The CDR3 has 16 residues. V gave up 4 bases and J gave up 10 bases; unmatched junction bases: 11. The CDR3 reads CASSWGTGRSLSPLHF. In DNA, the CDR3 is TGTGCCAGCAGTTGGGGGACAGGGCGGTCCCTGTCACCCCTCCACTTT.

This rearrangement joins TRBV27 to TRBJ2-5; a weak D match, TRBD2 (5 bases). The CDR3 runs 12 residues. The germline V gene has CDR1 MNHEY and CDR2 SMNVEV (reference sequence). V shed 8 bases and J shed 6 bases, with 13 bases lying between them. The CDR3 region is CASRTGGQTQYF. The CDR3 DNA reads TGTGCCAGCCGGACCGGAGGACAGACCCAGTACTTC.

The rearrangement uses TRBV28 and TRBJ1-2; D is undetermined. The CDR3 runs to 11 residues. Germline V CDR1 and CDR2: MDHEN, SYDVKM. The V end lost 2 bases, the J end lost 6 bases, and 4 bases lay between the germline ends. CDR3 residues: CASSLLDGYTF. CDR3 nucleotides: TGTGCCAGCAGTTTACTAGATGGCTACACCTTC.

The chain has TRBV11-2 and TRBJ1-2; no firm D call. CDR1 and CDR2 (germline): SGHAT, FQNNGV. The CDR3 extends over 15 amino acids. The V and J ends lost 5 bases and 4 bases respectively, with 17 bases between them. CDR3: CASSPRSGETYGYTF. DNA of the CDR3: TGTGCCAGCAGCCCCCGTTCCGGCGAAACCTATGGCTACACCTTC.

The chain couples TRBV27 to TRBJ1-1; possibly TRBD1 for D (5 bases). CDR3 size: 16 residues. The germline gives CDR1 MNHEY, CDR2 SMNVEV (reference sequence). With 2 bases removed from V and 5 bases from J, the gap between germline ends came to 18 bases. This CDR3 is CASSLKGRRVGTEAFF. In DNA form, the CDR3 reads TGTGCCAGCAGTTTAAAGGGGCGCAGGGTGGGGACTGAAGCTTTCTTT.

The CDR3: CASSLAGAGNNEQFF. Written as DNA, the CDR3 is TGCGCCAGCAGCTTGGCCGGGGCGGGGAACAATGAGCAGTTCTTC. V gene TRBV5-1 combines with J gene TRBJ2-1; perhaps TRBD2 as D (6 bases). V gave up 0 bases and J gave up 5 bases, with 12 bases separating them. The CDR3 covers 15 residues. Germline loops: CDR1 SGHRS, CDR2 YFSETQ.

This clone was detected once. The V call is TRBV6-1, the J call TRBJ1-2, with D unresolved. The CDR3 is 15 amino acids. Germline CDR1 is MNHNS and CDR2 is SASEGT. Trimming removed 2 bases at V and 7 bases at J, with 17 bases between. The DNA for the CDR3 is TGTGCCAGCAGTGAATCGTTCGACACGGTCGGTGGCTACACCTTC. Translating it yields CASSESFDTVGGYTF.

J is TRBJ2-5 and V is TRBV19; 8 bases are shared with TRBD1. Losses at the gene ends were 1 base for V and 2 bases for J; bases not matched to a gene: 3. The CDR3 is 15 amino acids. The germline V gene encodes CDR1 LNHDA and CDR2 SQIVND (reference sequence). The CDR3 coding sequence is TGTGCCAGTAGTATAGCCCGGGACAGGCAAGAGACCCAGTACTTC. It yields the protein CASSIARDRQETQYF.

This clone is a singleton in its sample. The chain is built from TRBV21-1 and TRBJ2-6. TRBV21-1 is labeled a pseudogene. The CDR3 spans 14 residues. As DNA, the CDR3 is TGTGCCAGCAGCGCCCACTCTGGGGCCAACGTCCTGACTTTC. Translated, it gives CASSAHSGANVLTF.

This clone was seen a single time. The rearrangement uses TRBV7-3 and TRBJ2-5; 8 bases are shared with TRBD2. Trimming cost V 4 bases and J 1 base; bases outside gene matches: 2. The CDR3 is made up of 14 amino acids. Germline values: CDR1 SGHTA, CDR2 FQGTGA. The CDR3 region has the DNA TGTGCCAGCAGCTCGGGAGGGGCCCAAGAGACCCAGTACTTC. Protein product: CASSSGGAQETQYF.

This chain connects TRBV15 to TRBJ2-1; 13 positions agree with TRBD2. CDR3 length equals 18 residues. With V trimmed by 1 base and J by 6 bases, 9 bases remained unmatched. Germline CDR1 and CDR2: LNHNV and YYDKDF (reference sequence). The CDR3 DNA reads TGTGCCACCAGCAGAGTGAAACGACTAGCGGGGGGCACCAATGAGCAGTTCTTC. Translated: CATSRVKRLAGGTNEQFF.

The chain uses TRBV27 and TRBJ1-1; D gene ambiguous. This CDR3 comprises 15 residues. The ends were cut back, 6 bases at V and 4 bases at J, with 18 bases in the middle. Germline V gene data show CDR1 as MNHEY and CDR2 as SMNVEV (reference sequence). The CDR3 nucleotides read TGTGCCAGCAGCCAAGTCGATAGGGTGGGCACTGAAGCTTTCTTT. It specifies CASSQVDRVGTEAFF.

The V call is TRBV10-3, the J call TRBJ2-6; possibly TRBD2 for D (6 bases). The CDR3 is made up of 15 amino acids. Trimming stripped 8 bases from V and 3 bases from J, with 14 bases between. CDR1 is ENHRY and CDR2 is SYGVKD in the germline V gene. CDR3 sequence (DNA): TGTGCCATCTTGGGACTCTGGGATGGGGCCAACGTCCTGACTTTC. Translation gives CAILGLWDGANVLTF.

The CDR3 region is CASSLNQGASGYTF. Here the CDR3 DNA reads TGTGCCAGCAGCCTAAACCAGGGGGCGTCTGGCTACACCTTC. This chain uses TRBV7-9 with TRBJ1-2; the match to TRBD1 covers 8 bases. The CDR3 totals 14 residues. Germline CDR1 reads SEHNR; CDR2 reads FQNEAQ (reference sequence). Trimming removed 5 bases from V and 7 bases from J; junction bases left unmatched: 9.

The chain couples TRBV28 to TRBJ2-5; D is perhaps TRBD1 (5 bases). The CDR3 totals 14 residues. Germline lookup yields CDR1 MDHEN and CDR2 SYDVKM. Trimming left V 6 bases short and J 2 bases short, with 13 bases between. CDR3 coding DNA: TGTGCCAGCAGACCCCAGGGTGGGCAAGAGACCCAGTACTTC. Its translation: CASRPQGGQETQYF.